This record concerns one T cell receptor (beta chain) sequence. The antigen remains undetermined. It was with 60 Vbeta and 13 Jbeta primers that the PCR ran. Sequencing was performed with immunoSEQ multiplex PCR; in TCRdb, only in-frame clones are kept and a portion is missing. The sample holds 120,000 to 150,000 clones, around 85% seen once. This sample is part of a study of cytomegalovirus exposure and HLA in healthy donors. Overall study results and limits: An Asian-associated ancestry cluster reportedly showed fewer N-insertions than the approximately 650-donor mean in a later analysis. In a later analysis, TCR beta V- and J-gene trimming was associated with a missense DCLRE1C variant.

The germline CDR1 and CDR2 sequences are SGHVS and FQNEAQ. V trimming: 2 bases; J trimming: 6 bases; junction bases outside the gene matches: 9. CDR3 size: 16 residues. The clonotype comes from a female donor in good health and CMV-seronegative. The sequenced sample consisted of PBMCs. This chain links TRBV7-8 with TRBJ2-2; 7 nucleotides align to TRBD2. The CDR3 sequence: CASSLREAGIPGELFF. DNA of the CDR3: TGTGCCAGCAGCTTACGGGAAGCGGGAATCCCCGGGGAGCTGTTTTTT. The full variable domain, rest sourced from reference TRBV7-8 and TRBJ2-2, is GAGVSQSPRYKVAKRGQDVALRCDPISGHVSLFWYQQALGQGPEFLTYFQNEAQLDKSGLPSDRFFAERPEGSVSTLKIQRTQQEDSAVYLCASSLREAGIPGELFFGEGSRLTVL.